This entry lists 16 T cell receptor beta chains sequenced from one sample in a study of breast tumors, draining lymph nodes, adjacent tissues. TCRdb analysed the multiplex PCR reads with MiXCR anew, one entry per CDR3 protein. The sample records 200,000 to 250,000 distinct CDR3 sequences, 34% being singletons. Axillary draining lymph nodes of breast cancer patients supplied the node samples. Sequences were obtained from axillary lymph node tissue. The source is a female donor with breast cancer. Some clones in this sample may be carry-over from other donors' samples.

This clonotype was seen at least ten times. This sequence joins TRBV29-1 and TRBJ1-2; no firm D call. Trimming pared 4 bases from V and 8 bases from J, leaving 14 bases between. Germline CDR1 is SQVTM and CDR2 is ANQGSEA. The CDR3 spans 12 residues. CDR3 bases: TGCAGCGTTGGGGGTGGACCGGGGGGCTACACCTTC. This gives the protein CSVGGGPGGYTF.

On this clonotype itself: At one end the junction does not follow the germline gene, possibly because of a read error. The genes are TRBV7-6 and TRBJ2-1; TRBD2 matches at 10 bases. This CDR3 contains 16 residues. Looked up from germline, CDR1 is SGHVS and CDR2 is FNYEAQ. As DNA, the CDR3 is TGCGCCAGCAGCTTCCGCAGGACTAGCGGTTACAATGAGCAGTTCTTC. Its translation is CASSFRRTSGYNEQFF.

V usage is TRBV7-9 and J usage is TRBJ2-7; a possible D gene is TRBD2 (6 bases). V shed 6 bases and J shed 0 bases, with 18 bases lying between them. Germline values: CDR1 SEHNR, CDR2 FQNEAQ (reference sequence). This CDR3 has 16 residues. The CDR3: CASSAMTGESSYEQYF. CDR3 bases: TGTGCCAGCAGTGCCATGACGGGGGAGAGCTCCTACGAGCAGTACTTC.

Ten or more counts support this clonotype. This chain connects TRBV2 to TRBJ2-1; maybe TRBD2 (6 bases). CDR1 and CDR2 from the germline V gene are SNHLY and FYNNEI. Deletions cut 3 bases from V and 2 bases from J, with 11 bases between. CDR3 length equals 15 residues. CDR3 nucleotides: TGTGCCAGCAGTGATTCGGGAGTGACCTACAATGAGCAGTTCTTC. Translated: CASSDSGVTYNEQFF. Looking up the rest from reference TRBV2 and TRBJ2-1 gives the full variable domain: EPEVTQTPSHQVTQMGQEVILRCVPISNHLYFYWYRQILGQKVEFLVSFYNNEISEKSEIFDDQFSVERPDGSNFTLKIRSTKLEDSAMYFCASSDSGVTYNEQFFGPGTRLTVL.

The table lists this clonotype with many counts. The chain couples TRBV7-9 to TRBJ2-5, with TRBD1 identical over 8 bases. This CDR3 contains 15 residues. The ends lost 5 bases at V and 3 bases at J; junction bases unmatched: 8. Germline V gives CDR1 SEHNR, CDR2 FQNEAQ (reference sequence). CDR3 in DNA: TGTGCCAGCAGCCTTACAGGGGGAAATGAAGAGACCCAGTACTTC. Translating gives CASSLTGGNEETQYF.

This clonotype showed up many times. The chain couples TRBV29-1 to TRBJ2-7; TRBD1 agrees at 11 bases. Trimming took 7 bases from V and 7 from J; bases not matched to a gene: 6. Germline V gene lookup returns CDR1 SQVTM and CDR2 ANQGSEA. CDR3 length: 12 residues. CDR3 bases: TGCAGCGGCGGACAGGGGGCAGGGGAGCAGTACTTC. It encodes CSGGQGAGEQYF.

In its sample, this clonotype was seen many times. This chain uses TRBV2 with TRBJ2-5; 8 bases agree with TRBD1. The J segment lost 6 bases and the V segment lost 4 bases, leaving 4 bases of the junction unmatched. The CDR3 has 13 amino acids. In germline, CDR1 is SNHLY, CDR2 FYNNEI. CDR3 coding DNA: TGTGCCAGCAGTGCAGGACAGGGAAAGACCCAGTACTTC. It yields the protein CASSAGQGKTQYF.

This clonotype was observed many times. V is TRBV7-9 and J is TRBJ1-2, with a tentative D call TRBD1 (6 bases). The germline V gene encodes CDR1 SEHNR and CDR2 FQNEAQ (reference sequence). CDR3 length equals 16 residues. V lost 5 bases to trimming and J lost 0 bases, with 16 bases between them. The CDR3 sequence is CASSTFRQAANYGYTF. Here the CDR3 DNA reads TGTGCCAGCAGCACGTTCCGACAGGCAGCTAACTATGGCTACACCTTC.

This clonotype was detected ten times or more. The chain recombines TRBV20-1 with TRBJ2-7, with TRBD1 matching over 9 bases. The germline gives CDR1 DFQATT, CDR2 SNEGSKA (reference sequence). The V and J ends lost 4 bases and 5 bases, in that order; junction bases with no gene match: 6. The CDR3 totals 13 residues. CDR3 region: CSATLDRGHEQYF. The CDR3 nucleotides are TGCAGTGCTACCTTGGACAGGGGCCACGAGCAGTACTTC.

In its sample, this clonotype was seen many times. This chain links TRBV20-1 with TRBJ2-2; a weak D match, TRBD1 (6 bases). This CDR3 is built from 15 residues. Trimming took off 2 bases at V and 4 bases at J, with 14 bases between the two ends. In germline, CDR1 is DFQATT, CDR2 SNEGSKA (reference sequence). CDR3 nucleotides: TGCAGTGCTAGACGCGCAGGGGCCCTCACCGGGGAGCTGTTTTTT. Its translation: CSARRAGALTGELFF.

The J gene is TRBJ2-3, the V gene TRBV2; 12 bases line up with TRBD2. V lost 7 bases and J lost 0; bases outside the gene matches: 5. CDR1 is SNHLY, CDR2 FYNNEI, per germline. The CDR3 is 16 residues long. This chain's CDR3 is CASTMTSGGSTDTQYF. The CDR3 DNA is TGTGCCAGCACCATGACTAGCGGGGGTAGCACAGATACGCAGTATTTT.

This clonotype was observed many times. The chain carries TRBV29-1 and TRBJ1-4; D is unresolved. Germline CDR1 is SQVTM and CDR2 is ANQGSEA. Trimming pared 5 bases from V and 2 bases from J, leaving 18 bases between. CDR3 length: 16 amino acids. The CDR3: CSVRLVGWETNEKLFF. The CDR3 DNA reads as TGCAGCGTTCGTCTCGTGGGGTGGGAGACTAATGAAAAACTGTTTTTT. Based on the CDR3 plus reference TRBV29-1 and TRBJ1-4, the full variable domain is SAVISQKPSRDICQRGTSLTIQCQVDSQVTMMFWYRQQPGQSLTLIATANQGSEATYESGFVIDKFPISRPNLTFSTLTVSNMSPEDSSIYLCSVRLVGWETNEKLFFGSGTQLSVL.

This clonotype was observed a handful of times. This may arise from a read error, as a much more abundant clone is one base away. The J gene is TRBJ2-7, the V gene TRBV5-1; D is ambiguous. The CDR3 is made up of 12 amino acids. Germline V gene data show CDR1 as SGHRS and CDR2 as YFSETQ. CDR3 residues: CASSKNVYEHYF. The DNA of the CDR3 is TGCGCCAGCAGCAAGAATGTCTACGAGCACTACTTC.

This clonotype has ten or more counts. V usage is TRBV4-1 and J usage is TRBJ2-1; maybe TRBD2 (6 bases). The CDR3 is made up of 13 amino acids. Trimming stripped 1 base from V and 9 bases from J, with 10 bases between. Germline V gene sequence: CDR1 MGHRA, CDR2 YSYEKL. Here the CDR3 reads CASSQGVGGEQFF. The CDR3 DNA is TGCGCCAGCAGCCAAGGGGTGGGAGGTGAGCAGTTCTTC.

In its sample, this clonotype was seen many times. The chain joins TRBV7-8 to TRBJ2-5; D might be TRBD1 (6 bases). Between the trimmed V and J ends, which lost 4 bases and 2 bases, there was a span of 17 bases. CDR3 length: 16 amino acids. CDR1 is SGHVS, CDR2 FQNEAQ, per germline. CDR3 bases: TGTGCCAGCAGCTCTCCGGGACACACATTTCAAGAGACCCAGTACTTC. As protein: CASSSPGHTFQETQYF.

There are many counts of this clonotype. The rearrangement links TRBV5-5 to TRBJ2-1; 10 positions agree with TRBD2. The CDR3 loop spans 16 amino acids. Germline assignment: CDR1 SGHKS and CDR2 YYEKEE (reference sequence). The trim removed 2 bases at V and 7 bases at J, leaving 9 bases unmatched. This CDR3 is CASSFVASGGANEQFF. CDR3 coding DNA: TGTGCCAGCAGCTTTGTGGCCAGCGGGGGGGCGAATGAGCAGTTCTTC.